This T cell receptor beta chain is from a study of blood T cell repertoires in COVID-19. Sequenced by immunoSEQ multiplex PCR; TCRdb stores in-frame clones only, minus some. The sample carries approximately 280,000 clones, approximately 86% recorded once. The germline V gene encodes CDR1 SGHRS and CDR2 YFSETQ. The CDR3 length is 17 residues. J lost 5 bases, V lost 4 bases, and 12 bases had no gene match. The origin of this receptor is a woman aged 18 to 35 who had recovered from COVID-19. Sequences were obtained from PBMCs or T cells enriched from blood (not recorded which). This chain links TRBV5-1 with TRBJ2-1; TRBD2 aligns across 10 bases. For the CDR3, the DNA is TGCGCCAGCAGCCTGGGAGCGGGGGGGCCACGGGACAATGAGCAGTTCTTC. Its translation: CASSLGAGGPRDNEQFF.